These 27 T cell receptor beta chains came from one sample sequenced in a study of cytomegalovirus exposure and HLA in healthy donors. Primers included in the PCR were 60 Vbeta and 13 Jbeta primers. Assay used: immunoSEQ multiplex PCR; TCRdb lists only in-frame clones, some missing. This sample has 83,000 or so clones; about 80% occur once, and the top ten carry approximately 6.5%. Sequenced sample: PBMCs. The receptors shown here come from a female donor in good health and CMV-seronegative.

The chain couples TRBV2 to TRBJ2-7, with a tentative D call TRBD1 (6 bases). V shed 6 bases and J shed 3 bases, with 12 bases lying between them. Germline V CDR1 and CDR2: SNHLY, FYNNEI. The CDR3 runs 13 residues. DNA for the CDR3: TGTGCCAGCAGGAGGGACACCGTCTACGAGCAGTACTTC. This encodes CASRRDTVYEQYF.

The chain uses TRBV27 and TRBJ1-3, with D unresolved. Per germline, CDR1 MNHEY and CDR2 SMNVEV (reference sequence). V was pared by 6 bases and J by 0 bases, with 9 bases between. The CDR3 spans 14 residues. The CDR3 coding sequence is TGTGCCAGCAGCCCCACGAGCTCTGGAAACACCATATATTTT. Residues: CASSPTSSGNTIYF.

This chain joins TRBV13 and TRBJ2-5; 7 nucleotides match TRBD2. Germline V gene lookup returns CDR1 PRHDT and CDR2 FYEKMQ (reference sequence). The junction had 0 bases not matched to a gene; V was cut back by 1 base and J by 1 base. CDR3 length: 14 residues. The CDR3: CASSLASGQETQYF. The CDR3 DNA reads as TGTGCCAGCAGCTTAGCTAGCGGCCAAGAGACCCAGTACTTC.

The rearrangement uses TRBV27 and TRBJ2-7; TRBD2 matches at 7 bases. The CDR3 loop spans 14 amino acids. Germline V gives CDR1 MNHEY, CDR2 SMNVEV (reference sequence). Trimming removed 2 bases from V and 5 bases from J; junction bases left unmatched: 6. The CDR3 is CASSLRREKNEQYF. The CDR3 coding sequence is TGTGCCAGCAGTTTACGGCGGGAGAAAAACGAGCAGTACTTC.

The gene calls are TRBV27 and TRBJ2-1, with 7 bases fitting TRBD2. J lost 5 bases, V lost 6 bases, and 13 bases had no gene match. The germline gives CDR1 MNHEY, CDR2 SMNVEV (reference sequence). This CDR3 has 16 residues. The CDR3 here is CASSPPSGYRNNEQFF. The CDR3 nucleotides read TGTGCCAGCAGCCCACCTAGCGGCTATAGAAACAATGAGCAGTTCTTC.

The chain is built from TRBV2 and TRBJ2-1, with 7 positions matching TRBD2. The germline V gene encodes CDR1 SNHLY and CDR2 FYNNEI. V lost 6 bases and J lost 12; bases outside the gene matches: 17. The CDR3 has 15 residues. CDR3: CASSELRGRASGQFF. The CDR3 DNA reads TGTGCCAGCAGCGAGTTACGGGGCCGGGCTAGCGGGCAGTTCTTC.

The gene calls are TRBV10-1 and TRBJ2-7; the match to TRBD1 covers 7 bases. This CDR3 has 13 amino acids. Trimming took 2 bases from V and 7 from J; bases not matched to a gene: 5. Germline V gene data show CDR1 as WNHNN and CDR2 as SYGVQD (reference sequence). The DNA for the CDR3 is TGCGCCAGCAGTGAGCAGGGGGATGGGGAGCAGTACTTC. Translating gives CASSEQGDGEQYF.

The CDR3 DNA sequence: TGTGCCAGCTCCCCCGGACTAGCGGGAGGAAGCGACGAGCAGTACTTC. As protein: CASSPGLAGGSDEQYF. The V gene is TRBV18, the J gene TRBJ2-7; 14 bases align to TRBD2. There are 16 residues in the CDR3. The J segment lost 5 bases and the V segment lost 6 bases, leaving 9 bases of the junction unmatched. Germline-derived CDR1 and CDR2 are KGHSH and LQKENI.

This chain uses TRBV11-2 with TRBJ2-7; tentative D call: TRBD1 (5 bases). CDR3 length: 15 residues. Trimming left V 6 bases short and J 7 bases short, with 22 bases between. The germline V gene has CDR1 SGHAT and CDR2 FQNNGV. CDR3 region: CASSNLRARGGEQYF. The CDR3 nucleotides read TGTGCCAGCAGTAACCTCCGAGCTAGGGGTGGTGAGCAGTACTTC.

The gene calls are TRBV19 and TRBJ1-5; 10 nucleotides match TRBD1. The germline gives CDR1 LNHDA, CDR2 SQIVND (reference sequence). The CDR3 has 14 residues. Germline trimming cut 6 bases from V and 4 bases from J; bases unmatched to any gene: 3. This CDR3 is CASRRDRGNQPQHF. CDR3 bases: TGTGCCAGTAGAAGGGACAGGGGAAATCAGCCCCAGCATTTT.

This clone has only one observation. The CDR3 sequence is CASRTSGSTDTQYF. DNA for the CDR3: TGTGCCAGCAGGACTAGCGGGAGTACGGATACGCAGTATTTT. The V call is TRBV6-5, the J call TRBJ2-3; 12 nucleotides match TRBD2. The germline V gene encodes CDR1 MNHEY and CDR2 SVGAGI. The V and J ends lost 6 bases and 6 bases, in that order; junction bases with no gene match: 4. The CDR3 spans 14 residues.

In DNA, the CDR3 is TGTGCCAGTAGTATAGCGCGCAGGGGAGGCACAGATACGCAGTATTTT. Translating gives CASSIARRGGTDTQYF. The gene calls are TRBV19 and TRBJ2-3; the D gene is possibly TRBD1 (6 bases). The CDR3 is 16 residues long. The germline V gene has CDR1 LNHDA and CDR2 SQIVND (reference sequence). The ends were cut back, 1 base at V and 1 base at J, with 12 bases in the middle. The full variable domain, in which reference TRBV19 and TRBJ2-3 provide the parts outside the CDR3, is DGGITQSPKYLFRKEGQNVTLSCEQNLNHDAMYWYRQDPGQGLRLIYYSQIVNDFQKGDIAEGYSVSREKKESFPLTVTSAQKNPTAFYLCASSIARRGGTDTQYFGPGTRLTVL.

The chain joins TRBV30 to TRBJ1-5, with 10 bases aligning to TRBD1. Germline V gene lookup returns CDR1 GTSNPN and CDR2 SVGIG (reference sequence). The CDR3 is 14 amino acids. V shed 1 base, J shed 4 bases, and the junction held 1 base outside the gene matches. In nucleotides, the CDR3 is TGTGCCTGGAGTGGGGGACAGGGGAATCAGCCCCAGCATTTT. Translated: CAWSGGQGNQPQHF.

The rearrangement links TRBV9 to TRBJ2-3, with 9 bases that match TRBD2. With 2 bases clipped from V and 0 bases from J, the junction kept 4 bases outside the gene matches. This CDR3 is built from 16 residues. Germline loops: CDR1 SGDLS, CDR2 YYNGEE. CDR3 sequence reads: CASSVGLALSTDTQYF. DNA of the CDR3: TGTGCCAGCAGCGTTGGACTAGCGCTTAGCACAGATACGCAGTATTTT.

J is TRBJ2-2 and V is TRBV28; possibly TRBD1 for D (6 bases). The CDR3 covers 15 residues. Germline CDR1 reads MDHEN; CDR2 reads SYDVKM. Trimming removed 3 bases at V and 3 bases at J, with 11 bases between. CDR3 sequence: CASSLGAGYTGELFF. The DNA for the CDR3 is TGTGCCAGCAGTTTGGGGGCAGGGTACACCGGGGAGCTGTTTTTT.

This clone was found a few times. The rearrangement joins TRBV28 to TRBJ1-1; no reliable D call. Trimming shortened V by 5 bases and J by 7 bases, and 11 bases separated the two germline ends. Germline values: CDR1 MDHEN, CDR2 SYDVKM. CDR3 length: 12 amino acids. CDR3 bases: TGTGCCAGCAGTCCCCCGGTTGGTGAAGCTTTCTTT. Its translation is CASSPPVGEAFF.

The chain has TRBV11-2 and TRBJ1-2; no clear D. Germline CDR1 is SGHAT and CDR2 is FQNNGV. Trimming took 0 bases from V and 4 from J, leaving 12 bases between them. The CDR3 length is 15 residues. The CDR3 is CASSLDRSPFYGYTF. Here the CDR3 DNA reads TGTGCCAGCAGCTTAGACCGTAGCCCATTCTATGGCTACACCTTC.

The rearrangement links TRBV28 to TRBJ2-7; no reliable D call. V was pared by 4 bases and J by 6 bases, with 7 bases between. This CDR3 is 11 amino acids long. CDR1 and CDR2 from the germline V gene are MDHEN and SYDVKM. The CDR3 reads CASSSRPEQYF. The DNA of the CDR3 is TGTGCCAGCAGTTCGCGTCCCGAGCAGTACTTC.

This clone was counted only a few times. J is TRBJ1-2 and V is TRBV6-6; D is perhaps TRBD1 (6 bases). Germline V CDR1 and CDR2: MNHNY, SVGAGI (reference sequence). V dropped 4 bases and J dropped 5 bases, with 17 bases sitting between them. The CDR3 has 15 amino acids. The CDR3 bases are TGTGCCAGCAGTTCCGATAGGGGGTTCCTTTATGGCTACACCTTC. It encodes CASSSDRGFLYGYTF.

This clone was seen more than once but under ten times. CDR3 region: CASSGGTFMGYF. CDR3 bases: TGTGCCAGCAGTGGGGGGACATTCATGGGGTACTTC. V usage is TRBV6-1 and J usage is TRBJ2-5; a weak D match, TRBD1 (6 bases). V gave up 4 bases and J gave up 13 bases, with 16 bases separating them. The CDR3 consists of 12 residues. CDR1 and CDR2 (germline): MNHNS, SASEGT.

The chain employs TRBV5-1 and TRBJ1-4, with D unresolved. CDR1 SGHRS and CDR2 YFSETQ come from the germline V gene. CDR3 length equals 15 residues. V lost 0 bases, J lost 0 bases, and 6 bases lay in between. DNA for the CDR3: TGCGCCAGCAGCTTGGGGGCGTCAACTAATGAAAAACTGTTTTTT. It translates to CASSLGASTNEKLFF. Variable domain in full (rest from reference TRBV5-1 and TRBJ1-4): KAGVTQTPRYLIKTRGQQVTLSCSPISGHRSVSWYQQTPGQGLQFLFEYFSETQRNKGNFPGRFSGRQFSNSRSEMNVSTLELGDSALYLCASSLGASTNEKLFFGSGTQLSVL.

This clone occurred a few times. For the CDR3, the DNA is TGTGCCAGCAGTCCGCTCCGGACAGGGGACAATCAGCCCCAGCATTTT. It codes for CASSPLRTGDNQPQHF. J is TRBJ1-5 and V is TRBV27; TRBD1 aligns across 9 bases. The germline gives CDR1 MNHEY, CDR2 SMNVEV (reference sequence). Trimming removed 5 bases from V and 3 bases from J; junction bases left unmatched: 8. The CDR3 length is 16 residues.

The V gene is TRBV5-1, the J gene TRBJ2-5; D unclear. CDR3 length: 14 residues. Per the germline V gene, CDR1 is SGHRS and CDR2 is YFSETQ. V dropped 1 base and J dropped 4 bases, with 11 bases sitting between them. The CDR3 region has the DNA TGCGCCAGCAGCTTGCGAATGATCGGAGAGACCCAGTACTTC. This encodes CASSLRMIGETQYF.

This chain uses TRBV2 with TRBJ1-1; D not resolved. V was cut by 5 bases and J by 1 base, with 11 bases left in between. Looked up from germline, CDR1 is SNHLY and CDR2 is FYNNEI. The CDR3 has 14 amino acids. CDR3 nucleotide sequence: TGTGCCAGCAGTATCCTTCAGTGGAACACTGAAGCTTTCTTT. It is translated as CASSILQWNTEAFF.

This clone was observed a few times. The genes are TRBV7-6 and TRBJ1-1; TRBD1 might be the D (6 bases). Trimming cost V 6 bases and J 4 bases, with 12 bases left between them. The CDR3 extends over 13 amino acids. Germline CDR1 is SGHVS and CDR2 is FNYEAQ. The CDR3 bases are TGTGCCAGCAGTGCACGAGGGGGCACTGAAGCTTTCTTT. Translating gives CASSARGGTEAFF.

The V gene is TRBV2, the J gene TRBJ2-7; the D is unclear. In germline, CDR1 is SNHLY, CDR2 FYNNEI. The CDR3 has 10 amino acids. Trimming left V 6 bases short and J 3 bases short, with 3 bases between. The CDR3: CASSIYEQYF. The CDR3 nucleotides are TGTGCCAGCAGCATCTACGAGCAGTACTTC.

V usage is TRBV6-1 and J usage is TRBJ2-5, with TRBD1 matching over 7 bases. Germline assignment: CDR1 MNHNS and CDR2 SASEGT. This CDR3 is built from 14 residues. V lost 5 bases and J lost 9; bases outside the gene matches: 12. The CDR3 DNA sequence: TGTGCCAGCAGTCCCGGACAGGACCTCATGGCCCAGTACTTC. Translating gives CASSPGQDLMAQYF.